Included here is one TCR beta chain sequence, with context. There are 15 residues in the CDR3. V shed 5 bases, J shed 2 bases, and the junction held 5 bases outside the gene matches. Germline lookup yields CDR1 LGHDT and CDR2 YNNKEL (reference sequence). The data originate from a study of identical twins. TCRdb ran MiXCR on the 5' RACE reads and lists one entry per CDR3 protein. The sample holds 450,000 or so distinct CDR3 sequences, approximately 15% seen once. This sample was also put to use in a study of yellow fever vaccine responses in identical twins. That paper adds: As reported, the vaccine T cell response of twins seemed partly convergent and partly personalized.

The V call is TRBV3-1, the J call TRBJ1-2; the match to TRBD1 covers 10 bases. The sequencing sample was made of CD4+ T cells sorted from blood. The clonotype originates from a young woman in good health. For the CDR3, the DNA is TGTGCCAGCAGCAAGAAGGGACAGGGGAACTATGGCTACACCTTC. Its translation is CASSKKGQGNYGYTF.